This T cell receptor beta chain was captured by sequencing in a study of T cell repertoires in cytomegalovirus infection. Study summary: Public TCR beta signature analysis indicated the presence of both CMV infection and matching HLA type.

This clonotype was counted many times. Antigen specificity is unknown. TCRdb re-analysed the reads in MiXCR, keeping a single row per CDR3 protein. The top ten clones hold about 18% of a sample with hundreds of thousands of distinct CDR3 sequences, 30% to 35% of them seen once. Regarding the study as a whole: Adding up the frequency of public TCR beta families identified people who carried CMV plus the relevant HLA. Dominating the ex vivo response were HLA-C-restricted CMV-specific TCR beta clonotypes.

Trimming took off 6 bases at V and 0 bases at J, with 12 bases between the two ends. This CDR3 has 15 amino acids. The TCR comes from a human donor in good health (CMV status not recorded). Some clones in this sample may be carry-over from other donors' samples. The chain carries TRBV12-3 or TRBV12-4 and TRBJ1-3; no clear D. The sequencing here drew on cultured PBMCs, taken from culture after CMV antigen stimulation. The CDR3 DNA is TGTGCCAGCAGCATCGGACGGCCCTCTGGAAACACCATATATTTT. Translated, it gives CASSIGRPSGNTIYF.